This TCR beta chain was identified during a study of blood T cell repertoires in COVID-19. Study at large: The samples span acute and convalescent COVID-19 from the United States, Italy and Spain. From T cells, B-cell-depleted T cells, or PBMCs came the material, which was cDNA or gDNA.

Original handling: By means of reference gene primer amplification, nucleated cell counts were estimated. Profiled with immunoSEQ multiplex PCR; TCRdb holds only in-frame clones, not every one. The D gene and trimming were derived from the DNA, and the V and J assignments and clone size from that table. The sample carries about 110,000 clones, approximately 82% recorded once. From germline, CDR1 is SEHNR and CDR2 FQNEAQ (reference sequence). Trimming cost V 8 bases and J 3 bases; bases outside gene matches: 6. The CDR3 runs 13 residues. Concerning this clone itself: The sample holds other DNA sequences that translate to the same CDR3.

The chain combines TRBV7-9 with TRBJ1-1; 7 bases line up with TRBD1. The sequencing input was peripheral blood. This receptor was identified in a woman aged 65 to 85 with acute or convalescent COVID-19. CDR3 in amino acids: CASSLTGDTEAFF. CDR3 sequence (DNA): TGTGCCAGCTCTCTTACAGGGGACACTGAAGCTTTCTTT.